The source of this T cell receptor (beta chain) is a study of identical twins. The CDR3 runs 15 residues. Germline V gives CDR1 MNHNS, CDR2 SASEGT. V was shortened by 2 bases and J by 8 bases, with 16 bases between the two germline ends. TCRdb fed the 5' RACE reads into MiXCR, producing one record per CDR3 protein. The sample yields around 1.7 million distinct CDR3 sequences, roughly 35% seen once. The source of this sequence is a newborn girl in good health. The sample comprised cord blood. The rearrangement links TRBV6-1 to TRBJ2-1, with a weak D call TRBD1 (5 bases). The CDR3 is CASSEWTELGDEQFF. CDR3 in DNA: TGTGCCAGCAGTGAATGGACCGAGTTAGGGGATGAGCAGTTCTTC.